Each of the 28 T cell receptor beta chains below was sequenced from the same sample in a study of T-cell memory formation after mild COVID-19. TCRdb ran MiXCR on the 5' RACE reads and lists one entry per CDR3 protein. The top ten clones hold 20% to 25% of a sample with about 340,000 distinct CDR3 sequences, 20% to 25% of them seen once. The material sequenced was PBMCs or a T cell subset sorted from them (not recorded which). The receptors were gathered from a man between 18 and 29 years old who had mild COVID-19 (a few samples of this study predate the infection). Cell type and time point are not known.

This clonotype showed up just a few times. The CDR3 sequence is CASSLSLGGSYEQYV. The DNA of the CDR3 is TGTGCCAGCAGCTTAAGTTTAGGCGGTTCCTACGAGCAGTACGTC. The V call is TRBV7-8, the J call TRBJ2-7; the D is unclear. Germline-derived CDR1 and CDR2 are SGHVS and FQNEAQ. The CDR3 length is 15 residues. V lost 2 bases and J 1 base, leaving 12 bases between the germline ends.

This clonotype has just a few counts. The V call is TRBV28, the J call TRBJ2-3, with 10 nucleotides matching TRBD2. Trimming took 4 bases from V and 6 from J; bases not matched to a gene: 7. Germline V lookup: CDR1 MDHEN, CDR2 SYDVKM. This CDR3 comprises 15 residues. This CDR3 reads CASSWPAGGRDTQYF. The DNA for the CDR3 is TGTGCCAGCAGTTGGCCAGCGGGGGGGAGGGATACGCAGTATTTT.

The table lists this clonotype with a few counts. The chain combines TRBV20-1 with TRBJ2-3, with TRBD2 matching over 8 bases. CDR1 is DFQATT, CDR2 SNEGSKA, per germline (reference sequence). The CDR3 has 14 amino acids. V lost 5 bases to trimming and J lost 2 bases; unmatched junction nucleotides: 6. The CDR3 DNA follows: TGCAGTGCTCCGCGGGGGGTAGACACAGATACGCAGTATTTT. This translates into CSAPRGVDTDTQYF.

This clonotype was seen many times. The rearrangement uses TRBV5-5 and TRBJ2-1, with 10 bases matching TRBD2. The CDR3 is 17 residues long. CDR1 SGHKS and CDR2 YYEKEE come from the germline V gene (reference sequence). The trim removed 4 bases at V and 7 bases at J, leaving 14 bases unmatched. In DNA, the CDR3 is TGTGCCAGCAGCCCCCGGGCCCTAGCGGGGGCCTGGAATGAGCAGTTCTTC. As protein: CASSPRALAGAWNEQFF.

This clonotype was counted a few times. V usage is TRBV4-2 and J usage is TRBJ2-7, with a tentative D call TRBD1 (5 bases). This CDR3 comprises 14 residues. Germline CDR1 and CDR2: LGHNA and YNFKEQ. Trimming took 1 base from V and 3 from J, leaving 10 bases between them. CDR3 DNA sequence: TGTGCCAGCAGCCAAGCCGACAGAGTCTACGAGCAGTACTTC. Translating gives CASSQADRVYEQYF.

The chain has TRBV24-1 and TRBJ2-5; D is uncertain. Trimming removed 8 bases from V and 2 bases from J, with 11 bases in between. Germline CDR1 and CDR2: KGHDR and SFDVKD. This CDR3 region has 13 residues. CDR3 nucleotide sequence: TGTGCCACCATTTGGACGGAACAAGAGACCCAGTACTTC. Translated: CATIWTEQETQYF.

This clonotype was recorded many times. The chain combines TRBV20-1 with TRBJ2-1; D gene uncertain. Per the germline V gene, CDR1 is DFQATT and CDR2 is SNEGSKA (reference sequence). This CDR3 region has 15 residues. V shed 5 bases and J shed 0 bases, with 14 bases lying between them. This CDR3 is CSAQSHHRSYNEQFF. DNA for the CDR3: TGCAGTGCTCAATCCCATCACCGCTCCTACAATGAGCAGTTCTTC.

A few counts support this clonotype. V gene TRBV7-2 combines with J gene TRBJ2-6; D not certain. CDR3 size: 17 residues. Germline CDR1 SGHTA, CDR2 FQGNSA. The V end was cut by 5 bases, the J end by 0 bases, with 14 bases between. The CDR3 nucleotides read TGTGCCAGCAGCCCCCAAAAGGGCTACTCTGGGGCCAACGTCCTGACTTTC. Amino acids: CASSPQKGYSGANVLTF. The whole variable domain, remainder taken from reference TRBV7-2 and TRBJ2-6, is GAGVSQSPSNKVTEKGKDVELRCDPISGHTALYWYRQSLGQGLEFLIYFQGNSAPDKSGLPSDRFSAERTGGSVSTLTIQRTQQEDSAVYLCASSPQKGYSGANVLTFGAGSRLTVL.

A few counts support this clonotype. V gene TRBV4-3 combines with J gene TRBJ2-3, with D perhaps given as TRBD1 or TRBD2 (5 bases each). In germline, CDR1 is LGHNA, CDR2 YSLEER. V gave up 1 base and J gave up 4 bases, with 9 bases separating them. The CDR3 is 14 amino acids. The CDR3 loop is CASSQGRDPDTQYF. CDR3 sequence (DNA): TGCGCCAGCAGCCAAGGCCGGGACCCAGATACGCAGTATTTT.

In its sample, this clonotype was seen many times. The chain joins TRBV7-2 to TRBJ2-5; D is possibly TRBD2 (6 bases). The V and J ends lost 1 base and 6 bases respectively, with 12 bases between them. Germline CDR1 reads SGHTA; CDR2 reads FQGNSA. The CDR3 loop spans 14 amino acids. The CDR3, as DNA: TGTGCCAGCAGCTTAGGCCTAGCGATGCAGACCCAGTACTTC. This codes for CASSLGLAMQTQYF.

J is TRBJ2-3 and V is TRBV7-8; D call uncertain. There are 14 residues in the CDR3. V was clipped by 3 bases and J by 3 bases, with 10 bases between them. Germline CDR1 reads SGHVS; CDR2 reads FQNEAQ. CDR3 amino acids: CASSFRDLTDTQYF. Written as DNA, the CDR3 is TGTGCCAGCAGCTTTCGTGACCTAACAGATACGCAGTATTTT.

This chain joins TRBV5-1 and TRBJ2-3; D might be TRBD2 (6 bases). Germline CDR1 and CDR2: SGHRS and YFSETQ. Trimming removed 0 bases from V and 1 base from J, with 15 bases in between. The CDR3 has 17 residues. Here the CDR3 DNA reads TGCGCCAGCAGCTTGGATAAGCGGGTCCATGGCACAGATACGCAGTATTTT. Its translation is CASSLDKRVHGTDTQYF.

CDR3 nucleotide sequence: TGTGCCAGCACTCAAATTCCAGGGTCCGAGACCCAGTACTTC. As protein: CASTQIPGSETQYF. The chain combines TRBV6-5 with TRBJ2-5, with D possibly matching TRBD1 (5 bases). There are 14 residues in the CDR3. With 7 bases removed from V and 5 bases from J, the gap between germline ends came to 17 bases. The V gene's germline CDR1 is MNHEY and CDR2 SVGAGI.

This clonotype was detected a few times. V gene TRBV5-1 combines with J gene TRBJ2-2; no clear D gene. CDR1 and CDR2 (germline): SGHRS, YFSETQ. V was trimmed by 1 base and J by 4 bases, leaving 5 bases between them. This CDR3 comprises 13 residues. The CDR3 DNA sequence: TGCGCCAGCAGCTTGCGGCCCACCGGGGAGCTGTTTTTT. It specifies CASSLRPTGELFF.

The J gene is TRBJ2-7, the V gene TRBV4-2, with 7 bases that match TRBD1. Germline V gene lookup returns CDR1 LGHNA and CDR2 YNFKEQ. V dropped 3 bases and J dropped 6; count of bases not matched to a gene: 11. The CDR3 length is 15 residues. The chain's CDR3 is CASSQEGLTGIEQYF. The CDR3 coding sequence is TGTGCCAGCAGCCAGGAAGGGCTGACAGGGATCGAGCAGTACTTC.

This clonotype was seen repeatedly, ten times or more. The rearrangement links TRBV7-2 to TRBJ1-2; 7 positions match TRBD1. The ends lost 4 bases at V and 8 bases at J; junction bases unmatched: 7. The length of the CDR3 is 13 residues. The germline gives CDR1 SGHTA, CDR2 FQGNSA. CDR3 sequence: CASSSANRGGYTF. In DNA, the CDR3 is TGTGCCAGCAGCTCCGCAAACAGGGGCGGCTACACCTTC. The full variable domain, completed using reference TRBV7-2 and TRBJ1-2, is GAGVSQSPSNKVTEKGKDVELRCDPISGHTALYWYRQSLGQGLEFLIYFQGNSAPDKSGLPSDRFSAERTGGSVSTLTIQRTQQEDSAVYLCASSSANRGGYTFGSGTRLTVV.

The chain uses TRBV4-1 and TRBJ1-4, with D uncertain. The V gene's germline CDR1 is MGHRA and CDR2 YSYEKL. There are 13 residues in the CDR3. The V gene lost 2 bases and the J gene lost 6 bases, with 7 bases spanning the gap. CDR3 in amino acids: CASSQREDEKLFF. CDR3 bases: TGCGCCAGCAGCCAACGGGAAGATGAAAAACTGTTTTTT.

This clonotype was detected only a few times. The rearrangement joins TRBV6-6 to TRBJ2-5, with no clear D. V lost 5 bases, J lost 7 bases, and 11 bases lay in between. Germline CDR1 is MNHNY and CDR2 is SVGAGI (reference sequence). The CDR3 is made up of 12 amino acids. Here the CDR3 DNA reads TGTGCCAGCAGTGCGTCAATGGGGACCCAGTACTTC. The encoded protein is CASSASMGTQYF.

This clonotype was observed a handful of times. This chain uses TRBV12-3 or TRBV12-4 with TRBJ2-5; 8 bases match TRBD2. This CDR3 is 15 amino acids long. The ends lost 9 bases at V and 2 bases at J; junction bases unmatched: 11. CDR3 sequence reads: CASLPSTSAQETQYF. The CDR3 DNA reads TGTGCCAGTCTGCCCTCGACTAGCGCACAAGAGACCCAGTACTTC.

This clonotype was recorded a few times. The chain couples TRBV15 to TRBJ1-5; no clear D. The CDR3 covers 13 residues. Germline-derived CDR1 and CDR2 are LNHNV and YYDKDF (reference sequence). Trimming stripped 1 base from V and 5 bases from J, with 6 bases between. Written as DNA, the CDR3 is TGTGCCACCAGCAGAGTGGGCTATCAGCCCCAGCATTTT. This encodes CATSRVGYQPQHF.

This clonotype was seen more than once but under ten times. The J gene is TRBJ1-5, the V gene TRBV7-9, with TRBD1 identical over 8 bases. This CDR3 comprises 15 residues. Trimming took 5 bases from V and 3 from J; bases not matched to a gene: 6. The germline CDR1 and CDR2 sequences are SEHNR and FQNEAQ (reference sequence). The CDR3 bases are TGTGCCAGCAGCGCCGGGACAGGAGACAATCAGCCCCAGCATTTT. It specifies CASSAGTGDNQPQHF.

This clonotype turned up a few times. The CDR3 sequence is CSVMAGSSYEQYF. The CDR3 DNA follows: TGCAGCGTTATGGCGGGGAGCTCCTACGAGCAGTACTTC. The chain uses TRBV29-1 and TRBJ2-7; the D gene is possibly TRBD2 (6 bases). Germline V gives CDR1 SQVTM, CDR2 ANQGSEA. This CDR3 spans 13 amino acids. V was shortened by 5 bases and J by 0 bases, with 11 bases between the two germline ends.

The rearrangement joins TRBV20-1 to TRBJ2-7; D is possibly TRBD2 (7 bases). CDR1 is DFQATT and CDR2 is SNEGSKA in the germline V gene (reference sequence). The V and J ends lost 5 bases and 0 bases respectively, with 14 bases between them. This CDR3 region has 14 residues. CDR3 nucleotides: TGCAGTGCTCTACGGGGGGCCGACTCCTACGAGCAGTACTTC. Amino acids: CSALRGADSYEQYF.

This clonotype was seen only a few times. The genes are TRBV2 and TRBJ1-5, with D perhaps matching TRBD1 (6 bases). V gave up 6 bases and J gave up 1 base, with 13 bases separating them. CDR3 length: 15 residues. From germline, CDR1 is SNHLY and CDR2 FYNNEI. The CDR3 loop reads CASRPDRNSNQPQHF. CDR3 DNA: TGTGCCAGCAGACCCGACAGGAACAGCAATCAGCCCCAGCATTTT. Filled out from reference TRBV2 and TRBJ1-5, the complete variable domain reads EPEVTQTPSHQVTQMGQEVILRCVPISNHLYFYWYRQILGQKVEFLVSFYNNEISEKSEIFDDQFSVERPDGSNFTLKIRSTKLEDSAMYFCASRPDRNSNQPQHFGDGTRLSIL.

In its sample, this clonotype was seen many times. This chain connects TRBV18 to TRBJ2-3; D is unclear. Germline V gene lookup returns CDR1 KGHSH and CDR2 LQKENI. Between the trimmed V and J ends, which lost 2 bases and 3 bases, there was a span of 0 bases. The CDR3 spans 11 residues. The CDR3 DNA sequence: TGTGCCAGCTCACCAACAGATACGCAGTATTTT. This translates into CASSPTDTQYF. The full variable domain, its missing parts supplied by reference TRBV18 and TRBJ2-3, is NAGVMQNPRHLVRRRGQEARLRCSPMKGHSHVYWYRQLPEEGLKFMVYLQKENIIDESGMPKERFSAEFPKEGPSILRIQQVVRGDSAAYFCASSPTDTQYFGPGTRLTVL.

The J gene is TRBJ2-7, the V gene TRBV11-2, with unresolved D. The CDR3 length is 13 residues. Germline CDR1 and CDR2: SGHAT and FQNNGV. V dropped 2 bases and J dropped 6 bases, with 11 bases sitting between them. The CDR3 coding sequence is TGTGCCAGCAGCTTAAGGGCAGAGAGCGAGCAGTACTTC. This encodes CASSLRAESEQYF.

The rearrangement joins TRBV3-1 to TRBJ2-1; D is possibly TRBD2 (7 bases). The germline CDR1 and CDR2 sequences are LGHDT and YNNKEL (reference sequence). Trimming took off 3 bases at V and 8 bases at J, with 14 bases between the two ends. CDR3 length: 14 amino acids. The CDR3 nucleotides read TGTGCCAGCAGCCAGAGGGGGGGCTGGGATGAGCAGTTCTTC. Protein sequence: CASSQRGGWDEQFF.

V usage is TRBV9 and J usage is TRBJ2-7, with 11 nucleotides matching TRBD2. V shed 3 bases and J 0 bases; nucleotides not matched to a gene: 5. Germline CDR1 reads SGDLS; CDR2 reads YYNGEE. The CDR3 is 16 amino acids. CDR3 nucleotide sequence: TGTGCCAGCAGCGCCGCTAGCGGGGGGCCCTCCTACGAGCAGTACTTC. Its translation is CASSAASGGPSYEQYF.